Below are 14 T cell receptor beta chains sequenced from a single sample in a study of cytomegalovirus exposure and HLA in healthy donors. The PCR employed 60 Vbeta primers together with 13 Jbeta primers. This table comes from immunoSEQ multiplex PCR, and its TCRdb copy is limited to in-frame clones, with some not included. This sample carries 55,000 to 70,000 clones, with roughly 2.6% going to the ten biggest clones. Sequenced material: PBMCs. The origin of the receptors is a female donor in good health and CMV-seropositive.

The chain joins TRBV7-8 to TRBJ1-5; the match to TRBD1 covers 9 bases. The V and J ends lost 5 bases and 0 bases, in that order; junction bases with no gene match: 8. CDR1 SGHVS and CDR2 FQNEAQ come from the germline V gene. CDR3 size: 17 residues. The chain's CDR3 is CASSADRGLASNQPQHF. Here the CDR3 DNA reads TGTGCCAGCAGCGCGGACAGGGGTCTGGCTAGCAATCAGCCCCAGCATTTT.

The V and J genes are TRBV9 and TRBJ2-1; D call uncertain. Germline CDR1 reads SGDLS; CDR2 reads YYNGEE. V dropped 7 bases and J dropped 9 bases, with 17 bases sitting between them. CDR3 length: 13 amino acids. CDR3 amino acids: CASQRLARSEQFF. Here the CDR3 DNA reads TGTGCCAGCCAGAGGCTTGCCCGTAGTGAGCAGTTCTTC.

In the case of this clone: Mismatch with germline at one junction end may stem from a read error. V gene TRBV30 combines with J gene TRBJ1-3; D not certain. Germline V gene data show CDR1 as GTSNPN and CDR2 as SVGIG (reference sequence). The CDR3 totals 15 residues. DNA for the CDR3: TGTGCCGGGAGTGCCCCCGGTCCGACTGGAAACACCATATATTTT. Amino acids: CAGSAPGPTGNTIYF.

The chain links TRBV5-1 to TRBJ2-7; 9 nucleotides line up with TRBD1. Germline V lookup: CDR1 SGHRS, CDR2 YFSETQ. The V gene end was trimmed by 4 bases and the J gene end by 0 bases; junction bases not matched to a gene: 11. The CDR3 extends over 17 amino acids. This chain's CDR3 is CASSVGPGTGYSYEQYF. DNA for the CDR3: TGCGCCAGCAGCGTCGGACCCGGGACAGGGTACTCCTACGAGCAGTACTTC.

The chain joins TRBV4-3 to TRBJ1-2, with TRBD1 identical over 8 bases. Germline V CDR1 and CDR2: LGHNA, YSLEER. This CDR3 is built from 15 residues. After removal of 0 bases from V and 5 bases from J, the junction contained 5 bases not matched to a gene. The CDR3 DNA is TGCGCCAGCAGCCAAGAAACAGGGGGTGGGTATGGCTACACCTTC. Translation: CASSQETGGGYGYTF.

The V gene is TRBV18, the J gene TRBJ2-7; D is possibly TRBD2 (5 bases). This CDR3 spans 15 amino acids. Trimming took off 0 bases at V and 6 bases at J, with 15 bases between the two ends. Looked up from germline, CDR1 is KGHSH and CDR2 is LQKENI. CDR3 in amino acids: CASSPPGRWAGEQYF. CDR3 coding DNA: TGTGCCAGCTCACCACCCGGAAGGTGGGCGGGCGAGCAGTACTTC.

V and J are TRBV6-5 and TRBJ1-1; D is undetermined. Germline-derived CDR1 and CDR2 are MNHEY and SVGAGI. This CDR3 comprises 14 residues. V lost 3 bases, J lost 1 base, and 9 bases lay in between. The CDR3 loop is CASSYSRANTEAFF. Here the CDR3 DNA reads TGTGCCAGCAGTTATTCTAGAGCGAACACTGAAGCTTTCTTT.

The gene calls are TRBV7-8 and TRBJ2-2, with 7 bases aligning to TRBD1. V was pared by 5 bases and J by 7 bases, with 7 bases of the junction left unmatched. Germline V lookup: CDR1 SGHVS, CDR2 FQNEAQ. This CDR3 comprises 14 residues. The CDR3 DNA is TGTGCCAGCAGCCTTAGGACAGGAGACGGGGAGCTGTTTTTT. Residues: CASSLRTGDGELFF. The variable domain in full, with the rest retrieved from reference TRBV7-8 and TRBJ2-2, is GAGVSQSPRYKVAKRGQDVALRCDPISGHVSLFWYQQALGQGPEFLTYFQNEAQLDKSGLPSDRFFAERPEGSVSTLKIQRTQQEDSAVYLCASSLRTGDGELFFGEGSRLTVL.

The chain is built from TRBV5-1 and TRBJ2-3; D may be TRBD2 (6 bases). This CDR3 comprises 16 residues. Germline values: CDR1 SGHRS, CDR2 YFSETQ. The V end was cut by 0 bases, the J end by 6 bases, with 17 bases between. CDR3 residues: CASSLGSRGPGDTQYF. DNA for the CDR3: TGCGCCAGCAGCTTGGGTTCGCGGGGCCCCGGGGATACGCAGTATTTT.

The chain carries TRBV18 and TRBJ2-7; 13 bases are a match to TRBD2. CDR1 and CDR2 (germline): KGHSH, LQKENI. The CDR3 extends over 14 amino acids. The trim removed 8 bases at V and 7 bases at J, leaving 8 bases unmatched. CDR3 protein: CASTPGLAGNEQYF. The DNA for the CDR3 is TGTGCCAGCACCCCGGGACTAGCGGGAAATGAGCAGTACTTC. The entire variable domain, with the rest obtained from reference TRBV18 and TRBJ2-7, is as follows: NAGVMQNPRHLVRRRGQEARLRCSPMKGHSHVYWYRQLPEEGLKFMVYLQKENIIDESGMPKERFSAEFPKEGPSILRIQQVVRGDSAAYFCASTPGLAGNEQYFGPGTRLTVT.

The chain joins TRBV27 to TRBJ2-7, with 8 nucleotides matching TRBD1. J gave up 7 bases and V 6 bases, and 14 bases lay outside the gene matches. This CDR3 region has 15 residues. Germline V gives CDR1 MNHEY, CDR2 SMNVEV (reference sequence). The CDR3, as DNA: TGTGCCAGCAGGAGCAGACAGGGGCTTTCGAATGAGCAGTACTTC. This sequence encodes CASRSRQGLSNEQYF.

The CDR3 loop is CAWVGTDTQYF. The CDR3 DNA reads as TGTGCCTGGGTCGGCACAGATACGCAGTATTTT. The chain carries TRBV30 and TRBJ2-3; no reliable D call. Germline CDR1 GTSNPN, CDR2 SVGIG (reference sequence). The germline V and J ends were trimmed by 5 bases and 1 base, with 4 bases remaining between them. The CDR3 is made up of 11 amino acids.

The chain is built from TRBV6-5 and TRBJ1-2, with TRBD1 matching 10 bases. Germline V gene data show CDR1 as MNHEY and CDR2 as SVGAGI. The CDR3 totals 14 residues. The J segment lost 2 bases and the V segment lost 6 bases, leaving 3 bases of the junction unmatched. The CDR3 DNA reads TGTGCCAGCAGCCAGGGACAGGGGAACTATGGCTACACCTTC. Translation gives CASSQGQGNYGYTF.

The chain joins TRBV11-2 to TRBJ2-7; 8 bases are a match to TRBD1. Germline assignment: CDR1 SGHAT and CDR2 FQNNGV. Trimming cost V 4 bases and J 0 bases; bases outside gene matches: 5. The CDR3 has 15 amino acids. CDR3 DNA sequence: TGTGCCAGCAGCTCAGGGACAGGCAGCTCCTACGAGCAGTACTTC. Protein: CASSSGTGSSYEQYF.